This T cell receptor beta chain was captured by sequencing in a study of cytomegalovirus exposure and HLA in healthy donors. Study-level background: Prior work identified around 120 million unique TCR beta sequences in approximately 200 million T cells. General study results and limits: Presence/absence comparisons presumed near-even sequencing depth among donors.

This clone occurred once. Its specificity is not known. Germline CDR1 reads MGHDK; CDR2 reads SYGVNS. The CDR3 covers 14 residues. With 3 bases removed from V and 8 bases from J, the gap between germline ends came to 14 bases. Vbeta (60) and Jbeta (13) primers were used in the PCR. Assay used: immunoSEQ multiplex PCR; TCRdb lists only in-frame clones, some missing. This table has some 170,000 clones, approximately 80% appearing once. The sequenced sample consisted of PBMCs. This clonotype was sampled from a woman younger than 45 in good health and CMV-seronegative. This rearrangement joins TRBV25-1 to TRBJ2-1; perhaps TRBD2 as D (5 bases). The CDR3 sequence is CASSEPGSWDEQFF. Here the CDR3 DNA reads TGTGCCAGCAGTGAGCCGGGATCTTGGGATGAGCAGTTCTTC.